Below are 7 T cell receptor beta chains sequenced from a single sample in a study of T cell repertoires in cytomegalovirus infection. One entry per CDR3 protein results from TCRdb running MiXCR on the reads. The data hold under 300,000 distinct CDR3 sequences, with 15% to 20% observed a single time. What was sequenced was CD8+ T cells from PBMCs. These receptor sequences come from a human donor in good health (CMV status not recorded). Some clones in this sample may be carry-over from other donors' samples.

Worth noting for this clonotype: A much larger clone differs from this one at a single base, so this may be a read error. The chain carries TRBV7-6 and TRBJ1-1; D perhaps matches TRBD1 (5 bases). The V end lost 0 bases, the J end lost 9 bases, and 14 bases lay between the germline ends. The germline gives CDR1 SGHVS, CDR2 FNYEAQ. The CDR3 spans 14 residues. In DNA form, the CDR3 reads TGTGCCAGCAGCTTAGCGGGGACTCAGGGTAAAGCTTTCTTT. This gives the protein CASSLAGTQGKAFF.

This clonotype was detected only a few times. V is TRBV6-8 and J is TRBJ2-7; a weak D match, TRBD2 (5 bases). Germline CDR1 is MNHGY and CDR2 is SAAAGT. The ends were cut back, 2 bases at V and 0 bases at J, with 29 bases in the middle. This CDR3 region has 21 residues. The CDR3 bases are TGTGCCAGCAGTTACGGGCAGCCCTACGGGGTCTACAAGGGAAGCTCCTACGAGCAGTACTTC. Translated, it gives CASSYGQPYGVYKGSSYEQYF.

This clonotype has only one observation. The V gene is TRBV2, the J gene TRBJ1-5; D remains ambiguous. The CDR3 length is 12 residues. V lost 1 base to trimming and J lost 6 bases, with 4 bases between them. Germline V lookup: CDR1 SNHLY, CDR2 FYNNEI. In DNA, the CDR3 is TGTGCCAGCAGTGAAGATCCTCAGCCCCAGCATTTT. Its translation is CASSEDPQPQHF. The complete variable domain, with remaining parts taken from reference TRBV2 and TRBJ1-5, reads EPEVTQTPSHQVTQMGQEVILRCVPISNHLYFYWYRQILGQKVEFLVSFYNNEISEKSEIFDDQFSVERPDGSNFTLKIRSTKLEDSAMYFCASSEDPQPQHFGDGTRLSIL.

DNA of the CDR3: TGTGCCAGCAGCCGTCCAAAAGACGGAAAAAGTCGAGAGACCCAGTACTTC. This gives the protein CASSRPKDGKSRETQYF. The chain combines TRBV2 with TRBJ2-5; D not certain. Germline V gene sequence: CDR1 SNHLY, CDR2 FYNNEI. V lost 6 bases, J lost 4 bases, and 24 bases lay in between. CDR3 length: 17 amino acids.

This clonotype was counted between two and nine times. This chain uses TRBV14 with TRBJ1-1; D is unresolved. The CDR3 totals 15 residues. V lost 4 bases to trimming and J lost 1 base, with 13 bases between them. CDR1 SGHDN and CDR2 FVKESK come from the germline V gene. This CDR3 reads CASSPQGQRNTEAFF. Written as DNA, the CDR3 is TGTGCCAGCAGCCCCCAAGGGCAGAGGAACACTGAAGCTTTCTTT.

Remarks on this clonotype: A much larger clone differs from this one at a single base, so this may be a read error. The genes are TRBV7-6 and TRBJ2-1; D possibly uses TRBD1 or TRBD2 (5 bases each). This CDR3 spans 13 amino acids. The germline CDR1 and CDR2 sequences are SGHVS and FNYEAQ. CDR3 sequence reads: CVSSPGTPNEQFF. CDR3 nucleotides: TGTGTCAGCAGCCCAGGGACGCCGAATGAGCAGTTCTTC.

This clonotype was recorded a few times. The rearrangement links TRBV10-3 to TRBJ2-7; TRBD2 matches at 11 bases. The junction had 3 bases not matched to a gene; V was cut back by 3 bases and J by 2 bases. In germline, CDR1 is ENHRY, CDR2 SYGVKD. The CDR3 contains 15 residues. CDR3 residues: CAISDSGGGPYEQYF. CDR3 DNA sequence: TGTGCCATCAGTGATAGCGGGGGGGGACCCTACGAGCAGTACTTC.